Shown below are 5 T cell receptor beta chains from a single sample sequenced in a study of T cells in localized non-small cell lung cancer. Some clones are missing from TCRdb's copy, which holds only in-frame ones; the method was immunoSEQ multiplex PCR. Here the sample spans about 40,000 clones, about four fifths being singletons. The sequences come from peripheral blood mononuclear cells, collected before any cancer treatment. These receptors all stem from a male donor at least 60 years old with stage II lung adenocarcinoma.

This clone was counted a few times. V and J are TRBV12-5 and TRBJ2-1, with D hard to call. Trimming stripped 2 bases from V and 12 bases from J, with 8 bases between. CDR3 length: 11 residues. The germline gives CDR1 LGHNT, CDR2 FRNRAP. CDR3: CASGLSSWQFF. CDR3 sequence (DNA): TGTGCTAGTGGTTTGTCCAGCTGGCAGTTCTTC. The entire variable domain, with the rest obtained from reference TRBV12-5 and TRBJ2-1, is as follows: DARVTQTPRHKVTEMGQEVTMRCQPILGHNTVFWYRQTMMQGLELLAYFRNRAPLDDSGMPKDRFSAEMPDATLATLKIQPSEPRDSAVYFCASGLSSWQFFGPGTRLTVL.

The gene calls are TRBV5-1 and TRBJ2-7; D unclear. This CDR3 contains 13 residues. Trimming stripped 0 bases from V and 2 bases from J, with 6 bases between. From germline, CDR1 is SGHRS and CDR2 YFSETQ. In DNA, the CDR3 is TGCGCCAGCAGCTTGGGGAGCACCTACGAGCAGTACTTC. It translates to CASSLGSTYEQYF.

This clone has only a few counts. This chain uses TRBV30 with TRBJ2-1; 11 nucleotides match TRBD2. After removal of 2 bases from V and 3 bases from J, the junction contained 3 bases not matched to a gene. Per the germline V gene, CDR1 is GTSNPN and CDR2 is SVGIG (reference sequence). CDR3 size: 15 residues. Here the CDR3 DNA reads TGTGCCTGGAGTTCTAGCGGGAGGTACTACAATGAGCAGTTCTTC. Translated, it gives CAWSSSGRYYNEQFF. Full variable domain (remainder filled in from reference TRBV30 and TRBJ2-1): SQTIHQWPATLVQPVGSPLSLECTVEGTSNPNLYWYRQAAGRGLQLLFYSVGIGQISSEVPQNLSASRPQDRQFILSSKKLLLSDSGFYLCAWSSSGRYYNEQFFGPGTRLTVL.

The chain uses TRBV25-1 and TRBJ2-1; D perhaps matches TRBD2 (5 bases). Germline values: CDR1 MGHDK, CDR2 SYGVNS. The CDR3 has 15 residues. V was shortened by 0 bases and J by 6 bases, with 12 bases between the two germline ends. In DNA form, the CDR3 reads TGTGCCAGCAGTGAATATGGGCTAGCTTCCAATGAGCAGTTCTTC. Protein product: CASSEYGLASNEQFF. Full variable domain (remainder filled in from reference TRBV25-1 and TRBJ2-1): EADIYQTPRYLVIGTGKKITLECSQTMGHDKMYWYQQDPGMELHLIHYSYGVNSTEKGDLSSESTVSRIRTEHFPLTLESARPSHTSQYLCASSEYGLASNEQFFGPGTRLTVL.

The rearrangement links TRBV6-6 to TRBJ1-1; no clear D gene. Germline CDR1 reads MNHNY; CDR2 reads SVGAGI (reference sequence). The CDR3 is 13 residues long. The V gene lost 6 bases and the J gene lost 10 bases, with 18 bases spanning the gap. CDR3 bases: TGTGCCAGCAGCCCCGCCGGGGTGTTTGTAGCTTTCTTT. This translates into CASSPAGVFVAFF.